The 22 T cell receptor beta chains below were found in one sample sequenced in a study of blood T cell repertoires in COVID-19. TCRdb's copy holds only in-frame clones and misses some; the assay was immunoSEQ multiplex PCR. Among roughly 360,000 clones listed, more than 75% were seen once. Sequencing was performed on peripheral blood. These receptor sequences come from a human donor with acute or convalescent COVID-19. The donor label of this sample is uncertain.

The chain couples TRBV27 to TRBJ1-4, with 7 bases identical to TRBD1. The ends lost 5 bases at V and 5 bases at J; junction bases unmatched: 11. Per the germline V gene, CDR1 is MNHEY and CDR2 is SMNVEV (reference sequence). This CDR3 contains 16 residues. CDR3 loop: CASSPTDRVANEKLFF. CDR3 sequence (DNA): TGTGCCAGCAGTCCGACAGACAGGGTAGCGAATGAAAAACTGTTTTTT.

This chain connects TRBV28 to TRBJ2-7; no clear D gene. Germline assignment: CDR1 MDHEN and CDR2 SYDVKM. Trimming removed 2 bases at V and 7 bases at J, with 6 bases between. This CDR3 spans 11 amino acids. The CDR3 sequence: CASSLSREQYF. CDR3 sequence (DNA): TGTGCCAGCAGTTTAAGCCGGGAGCAGTACTTC.

The chain employs TRBV19 and TRBJ1-2; the D gene is possibly TRBD1 (6 bases). The V gene lost 3 bases and the J gene lost 8 bases, with 13 bases spanning the gap. Germline CDR1 is LNHDA and CDR2 is SQIVND (reference sequence). The CDR3 has 13 residues. The CDR3 reads CASSMGNRAGYTF. The CDR3, as DNA: TGTGCCAGTAGTATGGGAAACAGGGCGGGCTACACCTTC.

The chain carries TRBV6-5 and TRBJ2-7; 13 bases line up with TRBD2. The CDR3 has 15 residues. Trimming took 6 bases from V and 3 from J; bases not matched to a gene: 5. Germline V gene data show CDR1 as MNHEY and CDR2 as SVGAGI. CDR3 loop: CASSGTSGTVYEQYF. The CDR3 DNA reads TGTGCCAGCAGCGGGACTAGCGGGACTGTCTACGAGCAGTACTTC.

The chain has TRBV19 and TRBJ1-1; no definite D call. The CDR3 is made up of 12 amino acids. Between the trimmed V and J ends, which lost 7 bases and 1 base, there was a span of 7 bases. Per the germline V gene, CDR1 is LNHDA and CDR2 is SQIVND (reference sequence). The CDR3 here is CASNDRNTEAFF. Written as DNA, the CDR3 is TGTGCCAGTAACGATAGGAACACTGAAGCTTTCTTT. Combining the CDR3 with reference TRBV19 and TRBJ1-1 gives the whole variable domain DGGITQSPKYLFRKEGQNVTLSCEQNLNHDAMYWYRQDPGQGLRLIYYSQIVNDFQKGDIAEGYSVSREKKESFPLTVTSAQKNPTAFYLCASNDRNTEAFFGQGTRLTVV.

J is TRBJ1-2 and V is TRBV5-8; the D is unclear. The CDR3 extends over 16 amino acids. Trimming took off 4 bases at V and 0 bases at J, with 16 bases between the two ends. CDR1 is SGHTS, CDR2 YDEGEE, per germline. The CDR3 DNA is TGTGCCAGCAGCCCAAGAATCGAAATAGCTAACTATGGCTACACCTTC. Protein product: CASSPRIEIANYGYTF.

This rearrangement joins TRBV7-8 to TRBJ1-1; the match to TRBD1 covers 7 bases. Unmatched junction bases numbered 5, after V lost 0 bases and J lost 4 bases. CDR3 length: 15 residues. The germline CDR1 and CDR2 sequences are SGHVS and FQNEAQ. The CDR3 DNA reads as TGTGCCAGCAGCTTAGCTGACAGGGCGGCCACTGAAGCTTTCTTT. It is translated as CASSLADRAATEAFF. Full variable domain (outside the CDR3, taken from reference TRBV7-8 and TRBJ1-1): GAGVSQSPRYKVAKRGQDVALRCDPISGHVSLFWYQQALGQGPEFLTYFQNEAQLDKSGLPSDRFFAERPEGSVSTLKIQRTQQEDSAVYLCASSLADRAATEAFFGQGTRLTVV.

About this clone: At the DNA level, this CDR3 is encoded by other sequences in the same sample as well. V is TRBV29-1 and J is TRBJ1-5, with D hard to call. CDR3 length: 13 residues. Germline loops: CDR1 SQVTM, CDR2 ANQGSEA. V gave up 4 bases and J gave up 2 bases, with 9 bases separating them. The chain's CDR3 is CSVVPGGNQPQHF. CDR3 sequence (DNA): TGCAGCGTTGTCCCCGGAGGCAATCAGCCCCAGCATTTT.

The gene calls are TRBV4-2 and TRBJ1-2; possibly TRBD1 for D (5 bases). The germline CDR1 and CDR2 sequences are LGHNA and YNFKEQ. The CDR3 is 15 amino acids. Trimming took off 0 bases at V and 5 bases at J, with 13 bases between the two ends. The CDR3 loop is CASSQDARADYGYTF. CDR3 sequence (DNA): TGTGCCAGCAGCCAAGATGCCAGGGCTGATTATGGCTACACCTTC.

The V gene is TRBV19, the J gene TRBJ2-7; 9 bases are a match to TRBD2. V shed 2 bases, J shed 5 bases, and the junction held 10 bases outside the gene matches. Germline V gene lookup returns CDR1 LNHDA and CDR2 SQIVND (reference sequence). This CDR3 is built from 16 residues. CDR3 residues: CASSIRAGGPLDEQYF. Here the CDR3 DNA reads TGTGCCAGTAGTATACGGGCGGGAGGGCCTCTCGACGAGCAGTACTTC. The whole variable domain, filled in from reference TRBV19 and TRBJ2-7, reads DGGITQSPKYLFRKEGQNVTLSCEQNLNHDAMYWYRQDPGQGLRLIYYSQIVNDFQKGDIAEGYSVSREKKESFPLTVTSAQKNPTAFYLCASSIRAGGPLDEQYFGPGTRLTVT.

V is TRBV28 and J is TRBJ2-3, with D possibly matching TRBD2 (6 bases). The germline CDR1 and CDR2 sequences are MDHEN and SYDVKM. The V gene lost 10 bases and the J gene lost 1 base, with 15 bases spanning the gap. The CDR3 is 14 amino acids. The CDR3 bases are TGTGCCACGATAAATGCGGGGCGCACAGATACGCAGTATTTT. It encodes CATINAGRTDTQYF.

The J gene is TRBJ1-1, the V gene TRBV10-3; D remains ambiguous. Germline loops: CDR1 ENHRY, CDR2 SYGVKD. The CDR3 totals 16 residues. The V end lost 0 bases, the J end lost 2 bases, and 13 bases lay between the germline ends. This CDR3 is CAISESGTAFNTEAFF. CDR3 coding DNA: TGTGCCATCAGTGAGTCAGGAACAGCTTTTAACACTGAAGCTTTCTTT.

The chain uses TRBV10-1 and TRBJ2-4; D not certain. CDR1 and CDR2 from the germline V gene are WNHNN and SYGVQD (reference sequence). The germline V and J ends were trimmed by 8 bases and 6 bases, with 17 bases remaining between them. The CDR3 length is 14 residues. CDR3 in amino acids: CASGTGSNINIQYF. The CDR3, as DNA: TGCGCCAGCGGTACCGGGTCTAACATAAACATTCAGTACTTC.

The count of this clone is one. This chain uses TRBV12-3 or TRBV12-4 with TRBJ1-2; tentatively, D is TRBD1 (6 bases). The CDR3 is made up of 13 amino acids. V shed 3 bases and J shed 7 bases, with 12 bases lying between them. DNA for the CDR3: TGTGCCAGCAGTTTTTCCGCAGGGGTTGGCTACACCTTC. This sequence encodes CASSFSAGVGYTF.

J is TRBJ1-3 and V is TRBV5-6, with unresolved D. Per the germline V gene, CDR1 is SGHDT and CDR2 is YYEEEE. V was clipped by 0 bases and J by 4 bases, with 11 bases between them. The CDR3 is 15 residues long. The CDR3 is CASSLAGSAGNTIYF. CDR3 nucleotides: TGTGCCAGCAGCTTGGCCGGCAGCGCCGGAAACACCATATATTTT. Supplemented by reference TRBV5-6 and TRBJ1-3, the full variable domain reads DAGVTQSPTHLIKTRGQQVTLRCSPKSGHDTVSWYQQALGQGPQFIFQYYEEEERQRGNFPDRFSGHQFPNYSSELNVNALLLGDSALYLCASSLAGSAGNTIYFGEGSWLTVV.

The rearrangement joins TRBV5-4 to TRBJ2-1; 7 positions agree with TRBD1. Germline CDR1 is SGHNT and CDR2 is YYREEE (reference sequence). The V segment lost 0 bases and the J segment 7 bases; nucleotides outside the gene matches: 7. This CDR3 contains 15 residues. The CDR3 bases are TGTGCCAGCAGCTTGGGCGACAGGGTCAGGAATGAGCAGTTCTTC. Translation: CASSLGDRVRNEQFF.

This chain uses TRBV2 with TRBJ1-1; TRBD1 agrees at 7 bases. V shed 5 bases and J 3 bases; nucleotides not matched to a gene: 3. Per the germline V gene, CDR1 is SNHLY and CDR2 is FYNNEI. The CDR3 totals 13 residues. The CDR3 DNA sequence: TGTGCCAGCAGTACTACAGGGGACACTGAAGCTTTCTTT. This codes for CASSTTGDTEAFF.

The chain combines TRBV10-2 with TRBJ1-5, with a tentative D call TRBD1 (6 bases). Germline V lookup: CDR1 WSHSY, CDR2 SAAADI. V lost 0 bases and J 6 bases, leaving 9 bases between the germline ends. The CDR3 contains 14 residues. As DNA, the CDR3 is TGCGCCAGCAGTGAGTCCAGGGGTGGTCAGCCCCAGCATTTT. Translating it yields CASSESRGGQPQHF.

The chain recombines TRBV7-2 with TRBJ1-3, with 7 bases fitting TRBD1. The ends lost 5 bases at V and 3 bases at J; junction bases unmatched: 7. There are 15 residues in the CDR3. CDR1 is SGHTA and CDR2 is FQGNSA in the germline V gene. This CDR3 reads CASSPQGTVGNTIYF. The CDR3 DNA reads TGTGCCAGCAGCCCTCAGGGGACAGTTGGAAACACCATATATTTT.

The V and J genes are TRBV6-5 and TRBJ1-2; a possible D gene is TRBD1 (5 bases). Germline V CDR1 and CDR2: MNHEY, SVGAGI. V dropped 2 bases and J dropped 8 bases, with 12 bases sitting between them. The CDR3 loop spans 13 amino acids. CDR3 region: CASSYGRVGGYTF. The DNA of the CDR3 is TGTGCCAGCAGTTACGGCAGGGTGGGGGGCTACACCTTC.

This clone was observed a handful of times. This sequence joins TRBV7-8 and TRBJ2-1; 7 positions match TRBD2. CDR3 size: 14 residues. Germline CDR1 SGHVS, CDR2 FQNEAQ. V was pared by 1 base and J by 8 bases, with 5 bases of the junction left unmatched. CDR3 nucleotide sequence: TGTGCCAGCAGCTTAGGAACTAGCGATTATGAGCAGTTCTTC. Amino acids: CASSLGTSDYEQFF.

The rearrangement uses TRBV29-1 and TRBJ2-2; 10 bases fit TRBD2. Germline lookup yields CDR1 SQVTM and CDR2 ANQGSEA. CDR3 length: 16 amino acids. Unmatched junction bases numbered 9, after V lost 6 bases and J lost 2 bases. CDR3: CSVARGTSANTGELFF. CDR3 sequence (DNA): TGCAGCGTCGCCCGGGGGACTAGCGCAAACACCGGGGAGCTGTTTTTT.